The clone carrying this TCR beta chain has a single count. Repertoires were generated with immunoSEQ multiplex PCR, while TCRdb's copy carries only in-frame clones and drops some. The sample lists tens of thousands of clones; about 92% were seen once. The data were obtained in a study of technical replicates of blood from several donors. CDR3 length: 15 residues. V lost 3 bases to trimming and J lost 8 bases; unmatched junction nucleotides: 9. Germline V CDR1 and CDR2: SQVTM, ANQGSEA. Sequencing was performed on T cells isolated from PBMCs. This chain links TRBV29-1 with TRBJ1-4; TRBD1 agrees at 10 bases. The origin of this receptor is a human donor in good health. In DNA, the CDR3 is TGCAGCGTTGAGGACAGGGGGTCCTCGGGAGAAAAACTGTTTTTT. Translation: CSVEDRGSSGEKLFF. The variable domain in full, completed from reference TRBV29-1 and TRBJ1-4, reads SAVISQKPSRDICQRGTSLTIQCQVDSQVTMMFWYRQQPGQSLTLIATANQGSEATYESGFVIDKFPISRPNLTFSTLTVSNMSPEDSSIYLCSVEDRGSSGEKLFFGSGTQLSVL.